The 31 T cell receptor beta chains below all came from one sample that was sequenced in a study of T cells in Graves' hyperthyroidism and ophthalmopathy. Amplification targeted TCR beta CDR3 regions from RNA transcripts. HTBI primers drove first-round RT-PCR of the TCR CDR3. TCRdb passed the multiplex PCR reads through MiXCR, listing each CDR3 protein once. Counted here are more than 300,000 distinct CDR3 sequences, 17% occurring once; the ten biggest clones make up around a third. The source material was blood. The receptors derive from a woman in her thirties with Graves' hyperthyroidism that later progressed to Graves' ophthalmopathy.

The chain employs TRBV3-1 and TRBJ2-7; D might be TRBD2 (6 bases). V was pared by 4 bases and J by 7 bases, with 14 bases between. This CDR3 spans 13 amino acids. Germline loops: CDR1 LGHDT, CDR2 YNNKEL (reference sequence). CDR3 protein: CASSPHTREEQYF. The CDR3 DNA follows: TGTGCCAGCAGCCCCCATACCCGGGAGGAGCAGTACTTC.

This chain uses TRBV4-1 with TRBJ2-7; 7 nucleotides align to TRBD2. Trimming removed 3 bases from V and 7 bases from J; junction bases left unmatched: 3. Germline V lookup: CDR1 MGHRA, CDR2 YSYEKL. The CDR3 is 12 residues long. This CDR3 reads CASSHRGLEQYF. DNA of the CDR3: TGCGCCAGCAGCCACCGGGGACTAGAGCAGTACTTC.

The CDR3 region has the DNA TGTGCCAGCAGTTTAGCATCTAGCGGGGAGAGCTCCTACGAGCAGTACTTC. Translated: CASSLASSGESSYEQYF. The chain links TRBV27 to TRBJ2-7; 9 positions agree with TRBD2. V shed 2 bases and J 0 bases; nucleotides not matched to a gene: 8. CDR1 is MNHEY and CDR2 is SMNVEV in the germline V gene (reference sequence). The CDR3 is 17 amino acids.

This clonotype was seen repeatedly, ten times or more. V and J are TRBV12-3 or TRBV12-4 and TRBJ2-4, with TRBD2 matching over 10 bases. V gave up 5 bases and J gave up 1 base; unmatched junction bases: 2. The CDR3 spans 15 residues. CDR3 protein: CASSRSGGAKNIQYF. As DNA, the CDR3 is TGTGCCAGCAGTCGTAGCGGGGGGGCCAAAAACATTCAGTACTTC.

This clonotype was observed many times. V and J are TRBV27 and TRBJ2-7; D is possibly TRBD2 (7 bases). V lost 4 bases to trimming and J lost 4 bases, with 14 bases between them. From germline, CDR1 is MNHEY and CDR2 SMNVEV (reference sequence). This CDR3 contains 14 residues. The chain's CDR3 is CASSSGGTQYEQYF. For the CDR3, the DNA is TGTGCCAGCAGTTCGGGGGGCACGCAGTACGAGCAGTACTTC.

This clonotype has a count of ten or more. The V and J genes are TRBV7-9 and TRBJ1-6; the D is unclear. Germline V gives CDR1 SEHNR, CDR2 FQNEAQ (reference sequence). Trimming stripped 5 bases from V and 0 bases from J, with 5 bases between. This CDR3 contains 14 residues. CDR3 coding DNA: TGTGCCAGCAGCCCCCCCTCCTATAATTCACCCCTCCACTTT. Translating it yields CASSPPSYNSPLHF.

Many counts were recorded for this clonotype. V and J are TRBV10-3 and TRBJ2-3; 9 nucleotides agree with TRBD1. The CDR3 has 16 residues. V lost 0 bases to trimming and J lost 5 bases; unmatched junction nucleotides: 6. CDR1 and CDR2 (germline): ENHRY, SYGVKD. The CDR3 nucleotides read TGTGCCATCAGTGAGTCGACGACAGGGGGAGGAGATACGCAGTATTTT. Protein product: CAISESTTGGGDTQYF.

This clonotype was found many times. The rearrangement uses TRBV7-9 and TRBJ1-2; 10 bases are shared with TRBD1. Germline lookup yields CDR1 SEHNR and CDR2 FQNEAQ (reference sequence). With 1 base clipped from V and 5 bases from J, the junction kept 4 bases outside the gene matches. This CDR3 has 15 residues. The chain's CDR3 is CASSLGRGQGYGYTF. In DNA form, the CDR3 reads TGTGCCAGCAGCTTAGGACGGGGACAGGGGTATGGCTACACCTTC.

This clonotype was counted ten times or more. The V and J genes are TRBV28 and TRBJ1-2, with a weak D call TRBD1 (5 bases). This CDR3 region has 12 residues. Germline CDR1 MDHEN, CDR2 SYDVKM. Trimming stripped 2 bases from V and 4 bases from J, with 5 bases between. As DNA, the CDR3 is TGTGCCAGCAGTTTAAGGGGCTATGGCTACACCTTC. Its translation: CASSLRGYGYTF.

In this sample, this clonotype turned up many times. The CDR3 coding sequence is TGCAGCGTTGAAGGACTAGCGGGGGACAATGAGCAGTTCTTC. Translating it yields CSVEGLAGDNEQFF. This chain connects TRBV29-1 to TRBJ2-1; 12 nucleotides align to TRBD2. The CDR3 has 14 residues. From germline, CDR1 is SQVTM and CDR2 ANQGSEA. Trimming at V came to 1 base and at J to 5 bases, leaving 0 bases not matched to a gene.

With respect to this clonotype: Without the conserved terminal phenylalanine or tryptophan, this CDR3 likely stems from a read error. The chain uses TRBV29-1 and TRBJ1-1; no definite D call. The CDR3 loop spans 14 amino acids. The V end lost 5 bases, the J end lost 2 bases, and 15 bases lay between the germline ends. The germline CDR1 and CDR2 sequences are SQVTM and ANQGSEA. The CDR3 is CSVCPPGLNTEAFS. CDR3 nucleotides: TGCAGCGTTTGCCCCCCGGGATTAAACACTGAAGCTTTCTCT.

The gene calls are TRBV13 and TRBJ2-7, with 7 nucleotides matching TRBD1. J lost 7 bases, V lost 2 bases, and 11 bases had no gene match. This CDR3 contains 15 residues. Germline V gene sequence: CDR1 PRHDT, CDR2 FYEKMQ (reference sequence). CDR3 amino acids: CASSLRRQGPGEQYF. CDR3 nucleotide sequence: TGTGCCAGCAGCTTAAGGAGACAGGGACCAGGAGAGCAGTACTTC.

This clonotype was counted at least ten times. This chain connects TRBV11-2 to TRBJ2-7; 14 positions agree with TRBD2. The CDR3 totals 20 residues. V lost 5 bases and J lost 0; bases outside the gene matches: 15. Germline V gene lookup returns CDR1 SGHAT and CDR2 FQNNGV. As DNA, the CDR3 is TGTGCCAGCAGCCGGGGACTAGCGGGAGTTATTCGAGAGAGCTCCTACGAGCAGTACTTC. Amino acid sequence: CASSRGLAGVIRESSYEQYF.

This clonotype came up many times. The chain joins TRBV12-3 or TRBV12-4 to TRBJ2-4, with D unclear. The CDR3 sequence is 14 residues long. V was trimmed by 3 bases and J by 0 bases, leaving 6 bases between them. The chain's CDR3 is CASSFSVAKNIQYF. CDR3 DNA: TGTGCCAGCAGTTTTTCGGTAGCCAAAAACATTCAGTACTTC.

In its sample, this clonotype was seen a few times. The gene calls are TRBV3-1 and TRBJ2-2; perhaps TRBD2 as D (6 bases). The CDR3 spans 19 residues. The ends were cut back, 3 bases at V and 2 bases at J, with 22 bases in the middle. From germline, CDR1 is LGHDT and CDR2 YNNKEL (reference sequence). CDR3 protein: CASSQDFRMRGLNTGELFF. The CDR3 region has the DNA TGTGCCAGCAGCCAGGACTTCAGGATGCGGGGTTTAAACACCGGGGAGCTGTTTTTT.

The CDR3 nucleotides read TGCGCCAGCAGCCAAGAATTGGGATTGGCCACTGAAGCTTTCTTT. Protein sequence: CASSQELGLATEAFF. V gene TRBV4-1 combines with J gene TRBJ1-1, with no clear D. CDR1 MGHRA and CDR2 YSYEKL come from the germline V gene. The CDR3 spans 15 residues. V dropped 0 bases and J dropped 4 bases, with 12 bases sitting between them.

This clonotype was detected many times. The V gene is TRBV29-1, the J gene TRBJ2-3; 10 positions match TRBD1. Germline-derived CDR1 and CDR2 are SQVTM and ANQGSEA. This CDR3 is built from 15 residues. The junction had 4 bases not matched to a gene; V was cut back by 2 bases and J by 2 bases. The CDR3 nucleotides read TGCAGCGTTGAAAGGACAGGGGGGGTCACAGATACGCAGTATTTT. Translating it yields CSVERTGGVTDTQYF.

The rearrangement joins TRBV7-9 to TRBJ2-4; tentatively, D is TRBD1 or TRBD2 (5 bases each). Trimming removed 8 bases at V and 7 bases at J, with 15 bases between. The CDR3 is 13 amino acids. Germline assignment: CDR1 SEHNR and CDR2 FQNEAQ (reference sequence). Here the CDR3 reads CASATGPLNIQYF. CDR3 in DNA: TGTGCCAGCGCTACGGGACCGCTCAACATTCAGTACTTC. Supplemented by reference TRBV7-9 and TRBJ2-4, the full variable domain reads DTGVSQNPRHKITKRGQNVTFRCDPISEHNRLYWYRQTLGQGPEFLTYFQNEAQLEKSRLLSDRFSAERPKGSFSTLEIQRTEQGDSAMYLCASATGPLNIQYFGAGTRLSVL.

This clonotype was seen at least ten times. This chain links TRBV6-1 with TRBJ1-2, with 7 bases fitting TRBD1. V dropped 6 bases and J dropped 8; count of bases not matched to a gene: 15. Germline CDR1 and CDR2: MNHNS and SASEGT. The CDR3 runs to 15 residues. CDR3 sequence (DNA): TGTGCCAGCAGCCGCGCGGGACAGACCTCTCTGGGCTACACCTTC. Encoded protein: CASSRAGQTSLGYTF.

This clonotype showed up many times. This chain joins TRBV5-5 and TRBJ2-7, with D possibly TRBD1 on 6 matching bases. Per germline, CDR1 SGHKS and CDR2 YYEKEE (reference sequence). The CDR3 extends over 14 amino acids. Deletions cut 0 bases from V and 2 bases from J, with 9 bases between. The CDR3 DNA follows: TGTGCCAGCAGCTTGGCGGACAGTCCCTACGAGCAGTACTTC. This codes for CASSLADSPYEQYF.

This clonotype was observed a handful of times. The gene calls are TRBV28 and TRBJ2-1; D may be TRBD1 (5 bases). CDR3 length equals 15 residues. Trimming stripped 2 bases from V and 11 bases from J, with 19 bases between. Germline-derived CDR1 and CDR2 are MDHEN and SYDVKM. The CDR3 DNA reads as TGTGCCAGCAGTTTACCTCCGAAGGTAGGACAACAGCAGTTCTTC. It is translated as CASSLPPKVGQQQFF.

The genes are TRBV6-1 and TRBJ2-5, with D maybe TRBD2 (6 bases). This CDR3 is built from 13 residues. Germline CDR1 MNHNS, CDR2 SASEGT. CDR3 DNA: TGTGCTACAGGAGGGTATGTTGAAGAGACCCAGTACTTC. It codes for CATGGYVEETQYF.

This clonotype was observed at least ten times. The V call is TRBV24-1, the J call TRBJ1-5; TRBD1 is a possible D gene (5 bases). Germline CDR1 KGHDR, CDR2 SFDVKD. Trimming left V 4 bases short and J 4 bases short, with 10 bases between. CDR3 length: 14 amino acids. CDR3 amino acids: CATSDRAGNQPQHF. The CDR3, as DNA: TGTGCCACCAGTGACAGGGCCGGGAATCAGCCCCAGCATTTT.

This clonotype was observed many times. The genes are TRBV15 and TRBJ2-5; D might be TRBD1 (5 bases). Germline V gene sequence: CDR1 LNHNV, CDR2 YYDKDF (reference sequence). Trimming took off 2 bases at V and 3 bases at J, with 10 bases between the two ends. The CDR3 totals 14 residues. DNA for the CDR3: TGTGCCACCAGCAGAAGACAGAGCAAAGAGACCCAGTACTTC. Protein sequence: CATSRRQSKETQYF. The whole variable domain, filled in from reference TRBV15 and TRBJ2-5, reads DAMVIQNPRYQVTQFGKPVTLSCSQTLNHNVMYWYQQKSSQAPKLLFHYYDKDFNNEADTPDNFQSRRPNTSFCFLDIRSPGLGDTAMYLCATSRRQSKETQYFGPGTRLLVL.

This clonotype was detected ten times or more. The rearrangement uses TRBV7-8 and TRBJ2-2; D remains ambiguous. The germline gives CDR1 SGHVS, CDR2 FQNEAQ. CDR3 size: 13 residues. V gave up 1 base and J gave up 6 bases, with 6 bases separating them. CDR3 DNA: TGTGCCAGCAGCTTAGAACCCTCCGGGGAGCTGTTTTTT. This gives the protein CASSLEPSGELFF.

This clonotype has a count of ten or more. Here the CDR3 DNA reads TGTGCCACCAGTGATATTGACAGGGAGTACACAGATACGCAGTATTTT. Its protein product is CATSDIDREYTDTQYF. The genes are TRBV24-1 and TRBJ2-3; 7 bases line up with TRBD1. V dropped 3 bases and J dropped 2; count of bases not matched to a gene: 7. The CDR3 totals 16 residues. CDR1 is KGHDR and CDR2 is SFDVKD in the germline V gene.

This clonotype was counted at least ten times. This chain links TRBV3-1 with TRBJ2-5; 7 bases line up with TRBD2. With V trimmed by 1 base and J by 3 bases, 5 bases remained unmatched. Germline loops: CDR1 LGHDT, CDR2 YNNKEL (reference sequence). The CDR3 is made up of 15 amino acids. The CDR3 DNA is TGTGCCAGCAGCCAAGCGCGTGCGGGAGAAGAGACCCAGTACTTC. Residues: CASSQARAGEETQYF.

This clonotype has more than one count but fewer than ten. The chain has TRBV19 and TRBJ2-5; D is uncertain. The CDR3 is made up of 14 amino acids. Trimming took off 5 bases at V and 3 bases at J, with 13 bases between the two ends. Germline assignment: CDR1 LNHDA and CDR2 SQIVND (reference sequence). This CDR3 is CASSHLSTKETQYF. The CDR3, as DNA: TGTGCCAGTAGTCACCTTTCAACGAAAGAGACCCAGTACTTC. Full variable domain (remainder filled in from reference TRBV19 and TRBJ2-5): DGGITQSPKYLFRKEGQNVTLSCEQNLNHDAMYWYRQDPGQGLRLIYYSQIVNDFQKGDIAEGYSVSREKKESFPLTVTSAQKNPTAFYLCASSHLSTKETQYFGPGTRLLVL.

The chain combines TRBV19 with TRBJ2-3; D is uncertain. Per the germline V gene, CDR1 is LNHDA and CDR2 is SQIVND (reference sequence). The CDR3 spans 12 residues. The germline V and J ends were trimmed by 3 bases and 12 bases, with 13 bases remaining between them. CDR3 DNA: TGTGCCAGTAGTATTTTGGGGTCGTCCCAGTATTTT. Protein: CASSILGSSQYF.

This clonotype showed up many times. This CDR3 is CASSPGLGDTQYF. The CDR3, as DNA: TGTGCCAGCAGCCCGGGGCTAGGGGATACGCAGTATTTT. The chain recombines TRBV7-9 with TRBJ2-3; either TRBD1 or TRBD2 may supply D (5 bases each). The CDR3 has 13 residues. The V gene's germline CDR1 is SEHNR and CDR2 FQNEAQ (reference sequence). Trimming took off 5 bases at V and 6 bases at J, with 12 bases between the two ends.

This clonotype was seen repeatedly, ten times or more. The chain links TRBV2 to TRBJ2-3; D gene unclear. The ends were cut back, 7 bases at V and 3 bases at J, with 5 bases in the middle. Germline V gene sequence: CDR1 SNHLY, CDR2 FYNNEI. The CDR3 spans 11 residues. CDR3 sequence: CASMGTDTQYF. The CDR3 bases are TGTGCCAGCATGGGTACAGATACGCAGTATTTT.